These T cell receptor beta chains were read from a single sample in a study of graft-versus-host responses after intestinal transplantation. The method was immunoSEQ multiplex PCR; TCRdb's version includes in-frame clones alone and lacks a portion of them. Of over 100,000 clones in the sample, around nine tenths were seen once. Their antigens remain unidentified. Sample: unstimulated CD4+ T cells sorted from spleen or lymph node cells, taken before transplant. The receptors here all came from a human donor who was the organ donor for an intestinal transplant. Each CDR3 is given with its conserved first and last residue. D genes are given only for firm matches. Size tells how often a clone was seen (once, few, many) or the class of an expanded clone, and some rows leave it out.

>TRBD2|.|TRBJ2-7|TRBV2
TGTGCCAGCAGTGACCCCGGGACTAGCGGGGGGTACGAGCAGTACTTC
CASSDPGTSGGYEQYF
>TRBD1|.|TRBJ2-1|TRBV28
TGTGCCAGCACCACCGACGACAGGGGAAGGAGGAATGAGCAGTTCTTC
CASTTDDRGRRNEQFF
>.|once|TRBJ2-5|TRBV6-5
TGTGCCAGCAGTTACGAAGTACGAGTAGGGGAGACCCAGTACTTC
CASSYEVRVGETQYF
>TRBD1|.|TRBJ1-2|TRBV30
TGTGCCTGCACGCGGGAGAGAAACGACAGGGCCCACCATCCGGACTATGGCTACACCTTC
CACTRERNDRAHHPDYGYTF
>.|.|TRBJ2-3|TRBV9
TGTGCCAGCAGCGAAAGACTGGGCGGAGTGGCAGATACGCAGTATTTT
CASSERLGGVADTQYF
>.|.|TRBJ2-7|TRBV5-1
TGCGCCAGCAGCGCGATCTCCATCTCCTACGAGCAGTACTTC
CASSAISISYEQYF
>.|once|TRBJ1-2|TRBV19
TGTGCCAGCTGCGCTCAAACCGGTGGCAACTATGGCTACACCTTC
CASCAQTGGNYGYTF
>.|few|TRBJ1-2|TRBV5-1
TGCGCCAGCAGCCCGGGGAACTATGGCTACACCTTC
CASSPGNYGYTF
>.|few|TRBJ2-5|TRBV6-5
TGTGCCAGCAGTTACTCGCAAGAGACCCAGTACTTC
CASSYSQETQYF
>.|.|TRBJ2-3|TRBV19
TGTGCCAGTAGTATCGGAGGACTTGATACGCAGTATTTT
CASSIGGLDTQYF
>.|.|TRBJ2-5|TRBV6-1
TGTGCCAGCAGTGACCGAAAAGAGACCCAGTACTTC
CASSDRKETQYF
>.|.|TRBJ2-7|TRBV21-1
TGTGCCAGCAGCAAAAAGAGTTCCCACAGGGGTAGGCAGTACTTC
CASSKKSSHRGRQYF
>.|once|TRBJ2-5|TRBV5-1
TGCGCCAGCAGCTTGGAGGGCAGGGGTTTGGAGACCCAGTACTTC
CASSLEGRGLETQYF
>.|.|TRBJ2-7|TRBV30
TGTGCCTGGAGTGGCGCAGGGCCCTACGAGCAGTACTTC
CAWSGAGPYEQYF
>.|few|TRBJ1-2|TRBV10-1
TGCGCCAGCAGTGAGTCGCAGGGTGGCTACACCTTC
CASSESQGGYTF
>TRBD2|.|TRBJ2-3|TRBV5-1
TGCGCCAGCAGCTATAGGGGAGGGACCACAGATACGCAGTATTTT
CASSYRGGTTDTQYF
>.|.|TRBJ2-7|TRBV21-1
TGTGCCAGCAGCACAGGGGATCCCAGCTCCTACGAGCAGTACTTC
CASSTGDPSSYEQYF
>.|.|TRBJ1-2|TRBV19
TGTGCCAGTAAGGCGGCCTCCGCGCGTGGCTACACCTTC
CASKAASARGYTF
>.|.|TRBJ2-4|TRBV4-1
TGCGCCAGCAGCCAAGATTGGCAGGGAGAAAACATTCAGTACTTC
CASSQDWQGENIQYF
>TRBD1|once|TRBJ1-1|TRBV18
TGTGCCAGCTCACCTGTACAGGGGACCCTTAACACTGAAGCTTTCTTT
CASSPVQGTLNTEAFF
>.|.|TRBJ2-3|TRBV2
TGTGCCAGCAGTGGATTCCTCCGGGGAACAGATACGCAGTATTTT
CASSGFLRGTDTQYF
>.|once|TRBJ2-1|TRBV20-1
TGCAGTGCTAGATCGGACAATGAGCAGTTCTTC
CSARSDNEQFF
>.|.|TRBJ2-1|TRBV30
TGTGCCTGGAGGGAAAAAGGGGTAGGGTTCAATAGTAATGAGCAGTTCTTC
CAWREKGVGFNSNEQFF
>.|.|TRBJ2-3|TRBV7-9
TGTGCCAGCAGGAGGGGCACAGATACGCAGTATTTT
CASRRGTDTQYF
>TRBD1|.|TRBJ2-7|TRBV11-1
TGTGCCAGCAGCTATAGACAGGGGTTCTACGAGCAGTACTTC
CASSYRQGFYEQYF
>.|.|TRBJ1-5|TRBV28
TGTGCCAGCAGTTTAGGCAATCAGCCCCAGCATTTT
CASSLGNQPQHF
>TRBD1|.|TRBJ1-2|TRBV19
TGTGCCAGTAGTAGGACAGGGAATAACTATGGCTACACCTTC
CASSRTGNNYGYTF
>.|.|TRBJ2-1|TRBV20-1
TGCAGTGCTAGTTTCAATGAGCAGTTCTTC
CSASFNEQFF
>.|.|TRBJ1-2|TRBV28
TGTGCCAGCAGAAACGGGGGGGCGCGTGGCTACACCTTC
CASRNGGARGYTF
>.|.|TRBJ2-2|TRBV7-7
TGTGCCAGCAGCCCAGCCGGCCGAGCCGGGGAGCTGTTTTTT
CASSPAGRAGELFF
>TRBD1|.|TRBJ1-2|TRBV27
TGTGCCAGCGGACCAGGTATCCGGGACAGGGGGCTTGCCTATGGCTACACCTTC
CASGPGIRDRGLAYGYTF
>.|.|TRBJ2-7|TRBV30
TGTGCCTGGAGTATCCAGGGCTTCTACGAGCAGTACTTC
CAWSIQGFYEQYF
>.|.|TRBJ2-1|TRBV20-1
TGCAGTGCTAACGGGAGAAAAGGGCAGTTCTTC
CSANGRKGQFF
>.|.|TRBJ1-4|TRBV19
TGTGCCAGTAGTATCGCGGCAACTAATGAAAAACTGTTTTTT
CASSIAATNEKLFF
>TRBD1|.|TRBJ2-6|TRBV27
TGTGCCAGCAGATCGAATTCACAGGGGGCCGGGGCCAACGTCCTGACTTTC
CASRSNSQGAGANVLTF
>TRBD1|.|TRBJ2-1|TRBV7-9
TGTGCCAGCAGCCCTAGACAGGGCTCCTACAATGAGCAGTTCTTC
CASSPRQGSYNEQFF
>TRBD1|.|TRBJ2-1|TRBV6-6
TGTGCCAGCAGTTACCAGGGGACAGAGTACAATGAGCAGTTCTTC
CASSYQGTEYNEQFF
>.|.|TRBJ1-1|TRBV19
TGTGCCAGTAGTATAGATAAGACCTACAACACTGAAGCTTTCTTT
CASSIDKTYNTEAFF
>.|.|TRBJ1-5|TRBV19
TGTGCCACTGGGACCAGACAGGTTAGCAATCAGCCCCAGCATTTT
CATGTRQVSNQPQHF
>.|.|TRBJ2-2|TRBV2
TGTGCCAGCAGTGGCTCTTTTAACACCGGGGAGCTGTTTTTT
CASSGSFNTGELFF
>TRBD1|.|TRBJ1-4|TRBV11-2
TGTGCCAGCAGCTTGGGGGACAGGGACCATGAAAAACTGTTTTTT
CASSLGDRDHEKLFF
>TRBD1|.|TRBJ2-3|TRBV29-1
TGCAGCGTTCTGACAGGGACAGATACGCAGTATTTT
CSVLTGTDTQYF
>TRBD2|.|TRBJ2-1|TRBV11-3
TGTGCCAGCAGCCTTGGACTAGCGGGAGTCCATGAGCAGTTCTTC
CASSLGLAGVHEQFF
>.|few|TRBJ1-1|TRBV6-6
TGTGCCAGCACCTATGACAGGAACACTGAAGCTTTCTTT
CASTYDRNTEAFF
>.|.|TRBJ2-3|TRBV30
TGTGCCTGGAGTCTACGACGAGGGATCACAGATACGCAGTATTTT
CAWSLRRGITDTQYF
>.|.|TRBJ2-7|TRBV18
TGTGCCAGCTCATCTACGACCTACGAGCAGTACTTC
CASSSTTYEQYF
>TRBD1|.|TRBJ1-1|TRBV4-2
TGTGCCAGCAGCCCCGACAGGGGGGTGTCTCGGGGCACTGAAGCTTTCTTT
CASSPDRGVSRGTEAFF
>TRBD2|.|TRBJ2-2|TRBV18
TGTGCCAGCTCACCTCAAGCGGGAGACACCGGGGAGCTGTTTTTT
CASSPQAGDTGELFF
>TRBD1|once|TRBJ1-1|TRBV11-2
TGTGCCAGCAGCCGTACAGGGGGCAACACTGAAGCTTTCTTT
CASSRTGGNTEAFF
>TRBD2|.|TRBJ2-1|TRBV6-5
TGTGCCAGCAGTTACCTGGGACTAGCGGGAAATGAGCAGTTCTTC
CASSYLGLAGNEQFF
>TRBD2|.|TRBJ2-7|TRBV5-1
TGCGCCAGCAGCCTGACTAGCGGGCAATACGAGCAGTACTTC
CASSLTSGQYEQYF
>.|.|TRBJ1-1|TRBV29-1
TGCAGCGTTGTTAGCCGCGACGGTGAAGCTTTCTTT
CSVVSRDGEAFF
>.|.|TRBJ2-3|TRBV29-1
TGCAGCGTCCTGGGACTGTTAGCTAGCACAGATACGCAGTATTTT
CSVLGLLASTDTQYF
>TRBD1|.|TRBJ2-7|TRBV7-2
TGTGCCAGCAGCCAGGGCACAGGGGGCAGCGAGCAGTACTTC
CASSQGTGGSEQYF
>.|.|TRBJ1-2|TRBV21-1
TGTGCCAGCAGCAAATCTCGAACCGGGACCGAGAACTATGGCTACACCTTC
CASSKSRTGTENYGYTF
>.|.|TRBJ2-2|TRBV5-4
TGTGCCAGCAGCGCGAAGAACGGGGGGAACACCGGGGAGCTGTTTTTT
CASSAKNGGNTGELFF
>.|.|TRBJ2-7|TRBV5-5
TGTGCCAGCAGCAACCGACTAGGGGGCGCGGGCGAGCAGTACTTC
CASSNRLGGAGEQYF
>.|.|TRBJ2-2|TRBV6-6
TGTGCCAGCAGTTATATGGGGCTCAACACCGGGGAGCTGTTTTTT
CASSYMGLNTGELFF